This TCR beta chain comes out of a study of neurological immune-mediated disorders. Unsorted libraries used 2 million PBMCs kept at -80 degrees C. Study observations and caveats: No expanded-clone CDR3 amino acid sequence recurred across subjects, suggesting private TCR-beta repertoires.

As for this clonotype: Its antigen remains unidentified.

A 10-nucleotide random UMI tagged transcripts in template-switch 5'RACE cDNA synthesis. From 15-18 subjects, every sequencing run obtained over 190 million TCR-beta sequences. TCRdb redid the calling of the 5' RACE reads with MiXCR, one entry per CDR3 protein. This repertoire shows roughly 50,000 distinct CDR3 sequences, roughly 13% found once; its top ten account for roughly 10%. The CDR3 totals 15 residues. Trimming shortened V by 3 bases and J by 3 bases, and 14 bases separated the two germline ends. The specimen was PBMCs. This clonotype was obtained from a woman aged 55-69 years with HTLV-1-associated myelopathy (HAM/TSP). The V call is TRBV12-3 or TRBV12-4, the J call TRBJ2-5; possibly TRBD2 for D (5 bases). The CDR3 DNA follows: TGTGCCAGCAGTTTTCAGCGGACCTTTAAAGAGACCCAGTACTTC. Its translation: CASSFQRTFKETQYF.